A single TCR beta chain is shown here with its context. Its antigen is unknown. The sample comes from a study of beta chain features in type 1 diabetes. Study-level background: Healthy donors and patients showed comparable age, gender and cell yields.

Study results and limitations: The similarity of naive, central memory and Treg TCRB repertoires appeared greater among patients than among healthy donors. Type 1 diabetes patients had moderately but significantly shorter TCRB CDR3s in all four CD4+ subsets.

CDR3 length equals 14 residues. CDR1 SEHNR and CDR2 FQNEAQ come from the germline V gene (reference sequence). V lost 5 bases and J lost 2; bases outside the gene matches: 1. Of the isolated RNA, all was reverse transcribed, and so the sequenced material was expressed TCRB transcripts. The study sequenced naive, central memory and regulatory T cell samples to an average of around 3.4 million reads. Data came from immunoSEQ multiplex PCR; TCRdb stores just in-frame clones and leaves some out. This sample has some 120,000 clones, with around 16% found just once. Without exception, sorted populations had purity beyond 95%.

This sequence was found in a man aged 18 to 35 with type 1 diabetes. The gene calls are TRBV7-9 and TRBJ1-5, with 9 positions matching TRBD1. Sequencing input: central memory CD4+ T cells from blood. The CDR3 DNA is TGTGCCAGCAGCCGACAGGGGGGCAATCAGCCCCAGCATTTT. It encodes CASSRQGGNQPQHF.